This TCR beta chain comes out of a study of cytotoxic CD8 clonotypes in ibrutinib-treated CLL. Study findings and constraints: Lymph node repertoires were not studied, and sampling times were unmatched. Public clonotypes were seen rarely and were contracted or stable on treatment.

V was cut by 1 base and J by 3 bases, with 6 bases left in between. This CDR3 is built from 13 residues. The germline gives CDR1 LNHNV, CDR2 YYDKDF (reference sequence). TCRdb's copy holds only in-frame clones and misses some; the assay was immunoSEQ multiplex PCR. The repertoire consists of 250,000 to 350,000 clones, with 65% to 85% occurring once and the leading ten covering about 5.7%. This clone was detected once. Its antigen remains unknown. This clonotype was obtained from a human donor with chronic lymphocytic leukemia. The J gene is TRBJ1-1, the V gene TRBV15, with D possibly TRBD1 on 5 matching bases. Specimen: PBMCs, collected at disease progression, from a patient treated with ibrutinib. The CDR3 DNA follows: TGTGCCACCAGCAGAGGACAGCACACTGAAGCTTTCTTT. As protein: CATSRGQHTEAFF.